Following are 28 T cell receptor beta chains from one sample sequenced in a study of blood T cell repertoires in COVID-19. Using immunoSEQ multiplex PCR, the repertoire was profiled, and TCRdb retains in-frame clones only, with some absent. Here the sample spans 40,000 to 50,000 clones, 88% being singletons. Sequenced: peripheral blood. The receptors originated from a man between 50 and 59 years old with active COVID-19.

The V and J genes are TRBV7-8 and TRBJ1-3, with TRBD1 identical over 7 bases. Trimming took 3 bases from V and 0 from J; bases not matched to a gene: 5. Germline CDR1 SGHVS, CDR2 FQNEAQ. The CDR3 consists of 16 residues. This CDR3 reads CASSLGQPTSGNTIYF. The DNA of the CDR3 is TGTGCCAGCAGCTTGGGACAGCCTACCTCTGGAAACACCATATATTTT. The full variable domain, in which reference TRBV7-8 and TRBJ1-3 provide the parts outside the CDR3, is GAGVSQSPRYKVAKRGQDVALRCDPISGHVSLFWYQQALGQGPEFLTYFQNEAQLDKSGLPSDRFFAERPEGSVSTLKIQRTQQEDSAVYLCASSLGQPTSGNTIYFGEGSWLTVV.

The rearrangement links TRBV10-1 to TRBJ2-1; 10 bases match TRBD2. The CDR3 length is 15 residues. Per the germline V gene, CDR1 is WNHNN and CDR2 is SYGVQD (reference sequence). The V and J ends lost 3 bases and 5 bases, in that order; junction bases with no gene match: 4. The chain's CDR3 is CASSDSGGSNNEQFF. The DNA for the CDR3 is TGCGCCAGCAGTGATAGCGGGGGGAGTAACAATGAGCAGTTCTTC.

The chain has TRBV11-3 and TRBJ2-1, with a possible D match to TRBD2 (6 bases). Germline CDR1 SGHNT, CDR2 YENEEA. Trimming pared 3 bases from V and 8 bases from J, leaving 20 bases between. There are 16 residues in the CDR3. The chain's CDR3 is CASSLGWRAVPDEQFF. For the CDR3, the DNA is TGTGCCAGCAGCTTGGGGTGGAGGGCCGTGCCGGATGAGCAGTTCTTC.

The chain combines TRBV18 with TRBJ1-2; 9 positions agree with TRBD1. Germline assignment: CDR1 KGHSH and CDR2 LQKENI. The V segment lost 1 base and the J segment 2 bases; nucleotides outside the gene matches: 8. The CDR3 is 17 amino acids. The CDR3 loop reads CASSPLRTGDSNYGYTF. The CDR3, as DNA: TGTGCCAGCTCACCACTGCGGACAGGGGATTCGAACTATGGCTACACCTTC.

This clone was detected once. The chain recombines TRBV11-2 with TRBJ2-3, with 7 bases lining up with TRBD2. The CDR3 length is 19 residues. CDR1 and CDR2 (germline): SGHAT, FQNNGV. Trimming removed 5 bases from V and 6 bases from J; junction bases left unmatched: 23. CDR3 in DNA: TGTGCCAGCAGCCACGTGGGGGGAGGGCCAGCTTTTATTAAGGATACGCAGTATTTT. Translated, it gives CASSHVGGGPAFIKDTQYF.

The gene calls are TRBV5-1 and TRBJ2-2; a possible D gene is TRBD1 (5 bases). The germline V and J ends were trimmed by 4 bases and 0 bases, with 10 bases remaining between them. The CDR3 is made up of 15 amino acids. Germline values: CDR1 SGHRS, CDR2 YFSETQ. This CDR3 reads CASSRDSSNTGELFF. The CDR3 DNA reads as TGCGCCAGCAGCCGTGACAGTTCGAACACCGGGGAGCTGTTTTTT.

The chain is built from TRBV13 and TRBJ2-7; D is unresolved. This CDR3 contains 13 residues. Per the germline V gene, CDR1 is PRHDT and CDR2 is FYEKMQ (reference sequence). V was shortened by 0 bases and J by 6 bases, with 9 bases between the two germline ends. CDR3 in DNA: TGTGCCAGCAGCTTAGGACTGCCAGGCGAGCAGTACTTC. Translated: CASSLGLPGEQYF. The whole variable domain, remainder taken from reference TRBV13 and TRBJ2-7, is AAGVIQSPRHLIKEKRETATLKCYPIPRHDTVYWYQQGPGQDPQFLISFYEKMQSDKGSIPDRFSAQQFSDYHSELNMSSLELGDSALYFCASSLGLPGEQYFGPGTRLTVT.

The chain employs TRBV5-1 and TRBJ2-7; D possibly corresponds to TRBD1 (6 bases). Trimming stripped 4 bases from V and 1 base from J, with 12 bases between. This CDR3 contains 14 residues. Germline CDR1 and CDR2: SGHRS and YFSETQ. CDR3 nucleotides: TGCGCCAGCAGCCCAGGGACACCATCCTACGAGCAGTACTTC. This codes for CASSPGTPSYEQYF.

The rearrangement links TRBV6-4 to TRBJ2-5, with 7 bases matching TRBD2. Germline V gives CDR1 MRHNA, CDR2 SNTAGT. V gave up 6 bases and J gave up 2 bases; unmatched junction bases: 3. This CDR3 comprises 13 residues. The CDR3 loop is CASSTGGQETQYF. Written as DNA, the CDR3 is TGTGCCAGCAGCACGGGGGGTCAAGAGACCCAGTACTTC.

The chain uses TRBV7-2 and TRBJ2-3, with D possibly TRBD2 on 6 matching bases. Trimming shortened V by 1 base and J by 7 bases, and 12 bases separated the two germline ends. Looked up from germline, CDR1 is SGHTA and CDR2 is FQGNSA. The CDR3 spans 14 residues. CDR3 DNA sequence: TGTGCCAGCAGCTTAGAGCCGGACTACAATACGCAGTATTTT. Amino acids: CASSLEPDYNTQYF. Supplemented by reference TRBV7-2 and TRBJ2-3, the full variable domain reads GAGVSQSPSNKVTEKGKDVELRCDPISGHTALYWYRQSLGQGLEFLIYFQGNSAPDKSGLPSDRFSAERTGGSVSTLTIQRTQQEDSAVYLCASSLEPDYNTQYFGPGTRLTVL.

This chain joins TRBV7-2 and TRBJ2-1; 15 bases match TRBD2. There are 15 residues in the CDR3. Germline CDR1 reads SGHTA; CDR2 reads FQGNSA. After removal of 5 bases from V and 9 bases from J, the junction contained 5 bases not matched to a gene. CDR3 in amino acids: CASSPGLAGGREQFF. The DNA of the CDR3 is TGTGCCAGCAGCCCCGGACTAGCGGGAGGGCGTGAGCAGTTCTTC.

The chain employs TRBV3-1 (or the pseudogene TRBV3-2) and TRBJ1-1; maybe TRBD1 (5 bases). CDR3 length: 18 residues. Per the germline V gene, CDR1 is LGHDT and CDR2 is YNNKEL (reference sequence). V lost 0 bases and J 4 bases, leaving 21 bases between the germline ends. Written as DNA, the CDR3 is TGTGCCAGCAGCCAAGATCCCGGGAGGGGCCGGGGGAGCACTGAAGCTTTCTTT. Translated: CASSQDPGRGRGSTEAFF.

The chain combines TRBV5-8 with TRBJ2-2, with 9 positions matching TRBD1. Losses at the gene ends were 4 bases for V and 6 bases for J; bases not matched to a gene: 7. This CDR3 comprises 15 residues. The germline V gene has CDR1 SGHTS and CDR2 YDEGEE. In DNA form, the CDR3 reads TGTGCCAGCAGCGCGGGACAGGGCCCCCCCGGGGAGCTGTTTTTT. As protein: CASSAGQGPPGELFF.

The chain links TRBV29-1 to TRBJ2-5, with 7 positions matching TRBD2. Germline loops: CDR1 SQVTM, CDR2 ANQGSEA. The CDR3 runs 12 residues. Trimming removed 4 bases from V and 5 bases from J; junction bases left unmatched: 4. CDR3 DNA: TGCAGCGTTGGACGAGCGGGGGAGACCCAGTACTTC. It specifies CSVGRAGETQYF.

The CDR3 sequence is CATSRDAIWDRGAYGYTF. DNA for the CDR3: TGTGCCACCAGCAGAGATGCGATCTGGGACAGGGGCGCCTATGGCTACACCTTC. The chain uses TRBV15 and TRBJ1-2; TRBD1 matches 10 bases. The length of the CDR3 is 18 residues. The trim removed 0 bases at V and 4 bases at J, leaving 11 bases unmatched. The germline CDR1 and CDR2 sequences are LNHNV and YYDKDF (reference sequence).

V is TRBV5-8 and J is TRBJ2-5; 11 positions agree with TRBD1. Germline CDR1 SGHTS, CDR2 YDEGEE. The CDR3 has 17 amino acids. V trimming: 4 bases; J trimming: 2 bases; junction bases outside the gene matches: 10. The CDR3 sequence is CASSQGTGGIGQETQYF. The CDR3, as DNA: TGTGCCAGCAGCCAGGGGACAGGGGGAATAGGGCAAGAGACCCAGTACTTC. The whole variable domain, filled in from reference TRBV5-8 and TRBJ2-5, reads EAGVTQSPTHLIKTRGQQATLRCSPISGHTSVYWYQQALGLGLQFLLWYDEGEERNRGNFPPRFSGRQFPNYSSELNVNALELEDSALYLCASSQGTGGIGQETQYFGPGTRLLVL.

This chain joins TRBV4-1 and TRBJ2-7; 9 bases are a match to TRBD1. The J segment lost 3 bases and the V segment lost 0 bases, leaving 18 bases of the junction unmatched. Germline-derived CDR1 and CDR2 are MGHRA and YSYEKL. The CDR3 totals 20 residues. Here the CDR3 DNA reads TGCGCCAGCAGCCAAGAATGGGGGCACAGGGGGCCCCTGAAGCACTACGAGCAGTACTTC. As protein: CASSQEWGHRGPLKHYEQYF.

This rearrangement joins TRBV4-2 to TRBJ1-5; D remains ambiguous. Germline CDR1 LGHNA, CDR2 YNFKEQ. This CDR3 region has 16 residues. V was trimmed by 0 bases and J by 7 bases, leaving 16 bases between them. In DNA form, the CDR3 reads TGTGCCAGCAGCCAAGATGACCGGGTGCAGTGGCAGCCCCAGCATTTT. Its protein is CASSQDDRVQWQPQHF.

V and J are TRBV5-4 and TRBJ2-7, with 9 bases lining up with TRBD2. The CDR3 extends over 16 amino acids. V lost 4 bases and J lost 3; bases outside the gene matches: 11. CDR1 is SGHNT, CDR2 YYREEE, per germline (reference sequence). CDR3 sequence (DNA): TGTGCCAGCAGCCCCCCAGGAGGAGCGGGGGGCTACGAGCAGTACTTC. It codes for CASSPPGGAGGYEQYF.

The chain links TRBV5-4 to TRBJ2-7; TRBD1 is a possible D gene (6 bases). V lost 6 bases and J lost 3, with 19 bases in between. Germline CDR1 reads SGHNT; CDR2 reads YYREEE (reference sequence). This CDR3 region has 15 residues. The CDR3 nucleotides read TGTGCCAGCACCGAGGGGGAGAGGGCCGGCTACGAGCAGTACTTC. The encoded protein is CASTEGERAGYEQYF.

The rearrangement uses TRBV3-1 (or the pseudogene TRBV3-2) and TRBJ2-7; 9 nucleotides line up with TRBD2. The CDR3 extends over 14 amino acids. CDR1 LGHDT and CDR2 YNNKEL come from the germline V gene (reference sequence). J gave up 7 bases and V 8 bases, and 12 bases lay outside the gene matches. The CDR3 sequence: CASESGGGAGEQYF. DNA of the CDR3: TGTGCCAGCGAGAGCGGCGGGGGGGCCGGGGAGCAGTACTTC.

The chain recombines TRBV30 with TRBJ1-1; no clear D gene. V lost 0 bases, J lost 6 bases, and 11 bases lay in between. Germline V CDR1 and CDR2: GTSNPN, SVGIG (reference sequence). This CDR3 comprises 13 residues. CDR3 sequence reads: CAWSVLGMAEAFF. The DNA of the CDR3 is TGTGCCTGGAGTGTACTCGGTATGGCTGAAGCTTTCTTT. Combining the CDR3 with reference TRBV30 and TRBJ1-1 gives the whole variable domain SQTIHQWPATLVQPVGSPLSLECTVEGTSNPNLYWYRQAAGRGLQLLFYSVGIGQISSEVPQNLSASRPQDRQFILSSKKLLLSDSGFYLCAWSVLGMAEAFFGQGTRLTVV.

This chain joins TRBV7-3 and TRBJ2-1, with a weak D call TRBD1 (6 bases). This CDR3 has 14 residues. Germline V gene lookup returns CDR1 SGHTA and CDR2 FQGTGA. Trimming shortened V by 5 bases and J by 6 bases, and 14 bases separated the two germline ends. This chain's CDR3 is CASSLRDIPNEQFF. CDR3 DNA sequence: TGTGCCAGCAGCCTCCGGGACATCCCCAATGAGCAGTTCTTC.

This CDR3 is CASSRAGTDTQYF. The DNA for the CDR3 is TGTGCCAGCTCTCGGGCAGGGACAGATACGCAGTATTTT. The chain has TRBV18 and TRBJ2-3; perhaps TRBD1 as D (5 bases). V was cut by 6 bases and J by 3 bases, with 10 bases left in between. The length of the CDR3 is 13 residues. Germline assignment: CDR1 KGHSH and CDR2 LQKENI. Drawing the rest from reference TRBV18 and TRBJ2-3, the complete variable domain is NAGVMQNPRHLVRRRGQEARLRCSPMKGHSHVYWYRQLPEEGLKFMVYLQKENIIDESGMPKERFSAEFPKEGPSILRIQQVVRGDSAAYFCASSRAGTDTQYFGPGTRLTVL.

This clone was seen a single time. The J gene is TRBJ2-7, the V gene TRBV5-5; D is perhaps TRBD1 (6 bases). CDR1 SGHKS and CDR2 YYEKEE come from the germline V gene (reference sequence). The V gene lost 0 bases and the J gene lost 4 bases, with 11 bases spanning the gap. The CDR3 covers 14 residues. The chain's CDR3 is CASSLGGQGYEQYF. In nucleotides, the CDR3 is TGTGCCAGCAGCTTGGGAGGTCAGGGGTACGAGCAGTACTTC.

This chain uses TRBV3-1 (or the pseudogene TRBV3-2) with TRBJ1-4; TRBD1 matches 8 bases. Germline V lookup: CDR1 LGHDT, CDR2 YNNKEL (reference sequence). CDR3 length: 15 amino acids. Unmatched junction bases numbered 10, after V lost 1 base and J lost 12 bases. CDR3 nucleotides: TGTGCCAGCAGCCAAGTTGGACAGGGCGGGATGGAACTGTTTTTT. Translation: CASSQVGQGGMELFF.

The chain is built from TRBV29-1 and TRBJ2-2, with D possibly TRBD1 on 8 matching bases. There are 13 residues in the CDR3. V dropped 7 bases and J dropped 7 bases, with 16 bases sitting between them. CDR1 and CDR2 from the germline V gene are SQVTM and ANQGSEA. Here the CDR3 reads CSALQGGVGELFF. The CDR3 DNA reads TGCAGCGCCCTACAGGGGGGGGTCGGGGAGCTGTTTTTT.

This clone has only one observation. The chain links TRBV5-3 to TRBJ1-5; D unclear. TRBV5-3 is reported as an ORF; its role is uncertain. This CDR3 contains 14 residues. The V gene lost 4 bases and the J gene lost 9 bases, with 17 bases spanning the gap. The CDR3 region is CARSLEEYRWPQHF. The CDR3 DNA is TGTGCCAGAAGCCTGGAGGAGTACCGTTGGCCCCAGCATTTT.